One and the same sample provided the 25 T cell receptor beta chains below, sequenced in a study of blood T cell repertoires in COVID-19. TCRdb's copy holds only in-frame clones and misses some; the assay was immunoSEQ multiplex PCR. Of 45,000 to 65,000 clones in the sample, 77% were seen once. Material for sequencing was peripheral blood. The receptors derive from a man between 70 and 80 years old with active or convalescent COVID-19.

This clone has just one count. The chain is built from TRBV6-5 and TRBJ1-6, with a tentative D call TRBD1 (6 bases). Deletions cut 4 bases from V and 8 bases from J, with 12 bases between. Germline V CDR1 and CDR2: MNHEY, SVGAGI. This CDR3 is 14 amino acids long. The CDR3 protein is CASSWGGLDSPLHF. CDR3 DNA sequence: TGTGCCAGCAGTTGGGGGGGCCTGGATTCACCCCTCCACTTT.

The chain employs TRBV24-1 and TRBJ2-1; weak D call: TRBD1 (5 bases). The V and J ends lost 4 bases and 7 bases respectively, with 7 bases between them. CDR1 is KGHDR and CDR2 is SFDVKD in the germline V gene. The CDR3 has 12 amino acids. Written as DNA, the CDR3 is TGTGCCACCAGTGAAGGGGCAAATGAGCAGTTCTTC. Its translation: CATSEGANEQFF.

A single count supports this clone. CDR3 nucleotide sequence: TGTGCCAGCAGTTACTCGGTCGGGGGGGCCACAGATACGCAGTATTTT. It yields the protein CASSYSVGGATDTQYF. This chain links TRBV6-5 with TRBJ2-3; 8 positions agree with TRBD2. The CDR3 runs to 16 residues. The ends lost 0 bases at V and 2 bases at J; junction bases unmatched: 4. Germline-derived CDR1 and CDR2 are MNHEY and SVGAGI.

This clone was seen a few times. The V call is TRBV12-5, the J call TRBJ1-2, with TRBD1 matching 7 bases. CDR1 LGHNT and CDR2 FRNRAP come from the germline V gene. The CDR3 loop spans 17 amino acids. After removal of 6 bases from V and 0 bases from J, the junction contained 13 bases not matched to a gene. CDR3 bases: TGTGCTAGTGGGGCCAGCCTCGGGACAGCCTCTAACTATGGCTACACCTTC. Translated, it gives CASGASLGTASNYGYTF. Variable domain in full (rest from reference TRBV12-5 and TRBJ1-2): DARVTQTPRHKVTEMGQEVTMRCQPILGHNTVFWYRQTMMQGLELLAYFRNRAPLDDSGMPKDRFSAEMPDATLATLKIQPSEPRDSAVYFCASGASLGTASNYGYTFGSGTRLTVV.

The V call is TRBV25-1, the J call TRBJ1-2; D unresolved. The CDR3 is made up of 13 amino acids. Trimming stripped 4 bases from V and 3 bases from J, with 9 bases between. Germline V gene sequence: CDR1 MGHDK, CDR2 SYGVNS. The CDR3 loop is CASSGRSDYGYTF. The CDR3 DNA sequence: TGTGCCAGCAGTGGCCGGTCGGACTATGGCTACACCTTC.

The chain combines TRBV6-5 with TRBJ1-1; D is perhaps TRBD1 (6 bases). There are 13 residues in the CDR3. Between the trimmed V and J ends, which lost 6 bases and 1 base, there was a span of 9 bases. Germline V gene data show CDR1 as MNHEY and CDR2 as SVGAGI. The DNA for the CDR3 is TGTGCCAGCAGGTCGGACAGGAACACTGAAGCTTTCTTT. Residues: CASRSDRNTEAFF.

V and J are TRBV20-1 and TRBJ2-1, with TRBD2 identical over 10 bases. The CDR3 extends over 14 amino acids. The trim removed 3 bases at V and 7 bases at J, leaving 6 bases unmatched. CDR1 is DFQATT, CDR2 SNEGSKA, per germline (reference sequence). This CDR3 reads CSASLAGDWNEQFF. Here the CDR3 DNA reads TGCAGTGCTAGTCTAGCGGGAGACTGGAATGAGCAGTTCTTC.

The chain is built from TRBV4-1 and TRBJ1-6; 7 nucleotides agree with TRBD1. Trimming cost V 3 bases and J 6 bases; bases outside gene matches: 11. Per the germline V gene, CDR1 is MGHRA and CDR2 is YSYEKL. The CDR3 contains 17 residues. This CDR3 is CASSHLMKGGSNSPLHF. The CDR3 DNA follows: TGCGCCAGCAGCCACCTGATGAAAGGGGGCTCTAATTCACCCCTCCACTTT.

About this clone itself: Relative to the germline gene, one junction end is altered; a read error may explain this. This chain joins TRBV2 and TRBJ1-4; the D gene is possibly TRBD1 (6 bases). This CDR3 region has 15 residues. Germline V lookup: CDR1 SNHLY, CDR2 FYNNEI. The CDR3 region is CASREVTGGSEKLFF. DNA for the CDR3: TGTGCCAGCAGGGAAGTGACAGGAGGCAGTGAAAAACTGTTTTTT.

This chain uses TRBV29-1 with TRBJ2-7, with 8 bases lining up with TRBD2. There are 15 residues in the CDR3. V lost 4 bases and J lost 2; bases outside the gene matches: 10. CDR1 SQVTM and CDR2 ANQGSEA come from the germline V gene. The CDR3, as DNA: TGCAGCGTTGTCGGCTTTGAGACTAGCGCCTACGAGCAGTACTTC. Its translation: CSVVGFETSAYEQYF.

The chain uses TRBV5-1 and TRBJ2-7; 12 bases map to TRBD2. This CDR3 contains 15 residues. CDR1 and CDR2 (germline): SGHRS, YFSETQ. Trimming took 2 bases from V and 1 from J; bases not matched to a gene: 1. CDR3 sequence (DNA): TGCGCCAGCAGCTTCGGACTAGCGGGGTCCTACGAGCAGTACTTC. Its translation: CASSFGLAGSYEQYF.

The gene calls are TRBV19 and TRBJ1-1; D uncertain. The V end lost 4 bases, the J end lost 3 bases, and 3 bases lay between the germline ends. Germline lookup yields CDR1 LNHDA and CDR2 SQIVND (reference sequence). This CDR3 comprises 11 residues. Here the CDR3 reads CASSTYTEAFF. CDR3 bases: TGTGCCAGTAGTACCTACACTGAAGCTTTCTTT. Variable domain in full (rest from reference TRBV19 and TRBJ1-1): DGGITQSPKYLFRKEGQNVTLSCEQNLNHDAMYWYRQDPGQGLRLIYYSQIVNDFQKGDIAEGYSVSREKKESFPLTVTSAQKNPTAFYLCASSTYTEAFFGQGTRLTVV.

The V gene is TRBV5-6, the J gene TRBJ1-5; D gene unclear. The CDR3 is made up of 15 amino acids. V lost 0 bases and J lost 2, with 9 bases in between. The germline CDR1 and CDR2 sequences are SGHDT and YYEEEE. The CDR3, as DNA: TGTGCCAGCAGCTTGGCTCGGGATCGCAATCAGCCCCAGCATTTT. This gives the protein CASSLARDRNQPQHF. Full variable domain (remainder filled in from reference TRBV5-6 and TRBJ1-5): DAGVTQSPTHLIKTRGQQVTLRCSPKSGHDTVSWYQQALGQGPQFIFQYYEEEERQRGNFPDRFSGHQFPNYSSELNVNALLLGDSALYLCASSLARDRNQPQHFGDGTRLSIL.

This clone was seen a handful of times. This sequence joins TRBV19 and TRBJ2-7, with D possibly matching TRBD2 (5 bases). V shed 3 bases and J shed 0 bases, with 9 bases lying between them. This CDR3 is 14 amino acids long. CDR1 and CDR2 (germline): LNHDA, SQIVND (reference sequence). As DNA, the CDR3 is TGTGCCAGTAGTATCCTAGCTTTCTCCTACGAGCAGTACTTC. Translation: CASSILAFSYEQYF.

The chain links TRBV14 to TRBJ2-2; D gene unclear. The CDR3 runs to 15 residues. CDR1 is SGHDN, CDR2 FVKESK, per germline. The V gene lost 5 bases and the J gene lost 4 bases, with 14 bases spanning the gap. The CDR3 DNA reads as TGTGCCAGCAGCGCGCAGCCTCCGGGCACCGGGGAGCTGTTTTTT. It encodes CASSAQPPGTGELFF.

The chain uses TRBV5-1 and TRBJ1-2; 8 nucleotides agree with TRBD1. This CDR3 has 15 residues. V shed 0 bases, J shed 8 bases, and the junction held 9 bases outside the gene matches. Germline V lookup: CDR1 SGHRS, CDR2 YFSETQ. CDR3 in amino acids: CASSLEGQGAEGYTF. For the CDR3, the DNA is TGCGCCAGCAGCTTGGAAGGGCAGGGGGCGGAAGGCTACACCTTC.

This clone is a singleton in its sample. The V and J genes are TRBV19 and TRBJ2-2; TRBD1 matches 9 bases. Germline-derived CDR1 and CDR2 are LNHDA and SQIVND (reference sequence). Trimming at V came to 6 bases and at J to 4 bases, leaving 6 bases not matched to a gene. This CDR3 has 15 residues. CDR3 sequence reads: CASRPQGAVTGELFF. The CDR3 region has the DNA TGTGCCAGTAGGCCACAGGGGGCGGTCACCGGGGAGCTGTTTTTT.

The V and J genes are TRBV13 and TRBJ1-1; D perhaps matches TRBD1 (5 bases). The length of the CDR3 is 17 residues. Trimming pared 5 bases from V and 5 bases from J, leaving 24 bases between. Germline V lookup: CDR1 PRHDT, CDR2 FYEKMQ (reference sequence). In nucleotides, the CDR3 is TGTGCCAGCAGCCCGACATGGGGGGAACGAACGATGACTGAAGCTTTCTTT. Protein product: CASSPTWGERTMTEAFF.

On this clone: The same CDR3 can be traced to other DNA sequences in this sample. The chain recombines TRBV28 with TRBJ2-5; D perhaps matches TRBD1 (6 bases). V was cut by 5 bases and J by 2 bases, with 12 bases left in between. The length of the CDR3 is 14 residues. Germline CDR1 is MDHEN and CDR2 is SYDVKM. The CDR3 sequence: CASSTRQAQETQYF. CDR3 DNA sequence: TGTGCCAGCAGTACAAGACAGGCACAAGAGACCCAGTACTTC.

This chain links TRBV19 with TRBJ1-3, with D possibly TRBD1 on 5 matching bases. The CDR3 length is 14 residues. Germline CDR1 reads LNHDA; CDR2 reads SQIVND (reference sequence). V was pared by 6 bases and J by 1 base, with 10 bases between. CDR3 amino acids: CASSNTGSGNTIYF. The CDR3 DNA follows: TGTGCCAGTAGCAACACAGGATCTGGAAACACCATATATTTT.

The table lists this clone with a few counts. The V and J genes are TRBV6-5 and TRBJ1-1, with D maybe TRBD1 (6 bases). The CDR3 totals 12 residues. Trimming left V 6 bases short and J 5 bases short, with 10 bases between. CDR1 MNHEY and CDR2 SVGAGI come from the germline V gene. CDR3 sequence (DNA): TGTGCCAGCAGATTCCAGGGGACTGAAGCTTTCTTT. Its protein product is CASRFQGTEAFF.

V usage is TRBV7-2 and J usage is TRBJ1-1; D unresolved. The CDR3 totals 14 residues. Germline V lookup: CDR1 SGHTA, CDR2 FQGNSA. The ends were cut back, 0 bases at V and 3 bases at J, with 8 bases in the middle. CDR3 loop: CASSLARLDTEAFF. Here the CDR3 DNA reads TGTGCCAGCAGCTTAGCCAGGCTTGACACTGAAGCTTTCTTT.

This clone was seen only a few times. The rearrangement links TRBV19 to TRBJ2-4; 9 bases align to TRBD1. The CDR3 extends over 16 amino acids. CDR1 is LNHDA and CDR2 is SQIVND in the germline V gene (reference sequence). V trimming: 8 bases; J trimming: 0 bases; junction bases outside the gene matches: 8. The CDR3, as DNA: TGTGCCAGTGACACAGGGGGCGGCAGAGCCAAAAACATTCAGTACTTC. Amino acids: CASDTGGGRAKNIQYF.

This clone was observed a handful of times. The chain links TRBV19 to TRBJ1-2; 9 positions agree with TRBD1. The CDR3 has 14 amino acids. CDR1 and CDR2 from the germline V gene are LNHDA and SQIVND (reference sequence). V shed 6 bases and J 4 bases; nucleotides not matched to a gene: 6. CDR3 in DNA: TGTGCCAGTAGATCGGGGACAGGGCCCTATGGCTACACCTTC. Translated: CASRSGTGPYGYTF.

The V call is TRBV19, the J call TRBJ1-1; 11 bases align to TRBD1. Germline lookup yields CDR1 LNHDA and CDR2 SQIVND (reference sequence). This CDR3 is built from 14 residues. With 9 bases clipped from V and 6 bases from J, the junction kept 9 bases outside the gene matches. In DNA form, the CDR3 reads TGTGCCAGCAAGGGGGACAGGGGGACCCCTGAAGCTTTCTTT. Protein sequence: CASKGDRGTPEAFF.